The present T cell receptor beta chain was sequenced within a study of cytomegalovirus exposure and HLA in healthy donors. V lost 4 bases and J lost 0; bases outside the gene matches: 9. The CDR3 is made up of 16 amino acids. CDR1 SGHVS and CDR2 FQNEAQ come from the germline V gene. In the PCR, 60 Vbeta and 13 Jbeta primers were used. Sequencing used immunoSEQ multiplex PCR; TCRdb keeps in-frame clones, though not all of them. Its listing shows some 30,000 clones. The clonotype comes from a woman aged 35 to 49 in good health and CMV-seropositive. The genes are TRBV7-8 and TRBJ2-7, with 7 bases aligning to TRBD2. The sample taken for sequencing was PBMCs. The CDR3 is CASSSHGLVDSYEQYF. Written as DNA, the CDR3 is TGTGCCAGCAGCTCACATGGACTAGTTGACTCCTACGAGCAGTACTTC.